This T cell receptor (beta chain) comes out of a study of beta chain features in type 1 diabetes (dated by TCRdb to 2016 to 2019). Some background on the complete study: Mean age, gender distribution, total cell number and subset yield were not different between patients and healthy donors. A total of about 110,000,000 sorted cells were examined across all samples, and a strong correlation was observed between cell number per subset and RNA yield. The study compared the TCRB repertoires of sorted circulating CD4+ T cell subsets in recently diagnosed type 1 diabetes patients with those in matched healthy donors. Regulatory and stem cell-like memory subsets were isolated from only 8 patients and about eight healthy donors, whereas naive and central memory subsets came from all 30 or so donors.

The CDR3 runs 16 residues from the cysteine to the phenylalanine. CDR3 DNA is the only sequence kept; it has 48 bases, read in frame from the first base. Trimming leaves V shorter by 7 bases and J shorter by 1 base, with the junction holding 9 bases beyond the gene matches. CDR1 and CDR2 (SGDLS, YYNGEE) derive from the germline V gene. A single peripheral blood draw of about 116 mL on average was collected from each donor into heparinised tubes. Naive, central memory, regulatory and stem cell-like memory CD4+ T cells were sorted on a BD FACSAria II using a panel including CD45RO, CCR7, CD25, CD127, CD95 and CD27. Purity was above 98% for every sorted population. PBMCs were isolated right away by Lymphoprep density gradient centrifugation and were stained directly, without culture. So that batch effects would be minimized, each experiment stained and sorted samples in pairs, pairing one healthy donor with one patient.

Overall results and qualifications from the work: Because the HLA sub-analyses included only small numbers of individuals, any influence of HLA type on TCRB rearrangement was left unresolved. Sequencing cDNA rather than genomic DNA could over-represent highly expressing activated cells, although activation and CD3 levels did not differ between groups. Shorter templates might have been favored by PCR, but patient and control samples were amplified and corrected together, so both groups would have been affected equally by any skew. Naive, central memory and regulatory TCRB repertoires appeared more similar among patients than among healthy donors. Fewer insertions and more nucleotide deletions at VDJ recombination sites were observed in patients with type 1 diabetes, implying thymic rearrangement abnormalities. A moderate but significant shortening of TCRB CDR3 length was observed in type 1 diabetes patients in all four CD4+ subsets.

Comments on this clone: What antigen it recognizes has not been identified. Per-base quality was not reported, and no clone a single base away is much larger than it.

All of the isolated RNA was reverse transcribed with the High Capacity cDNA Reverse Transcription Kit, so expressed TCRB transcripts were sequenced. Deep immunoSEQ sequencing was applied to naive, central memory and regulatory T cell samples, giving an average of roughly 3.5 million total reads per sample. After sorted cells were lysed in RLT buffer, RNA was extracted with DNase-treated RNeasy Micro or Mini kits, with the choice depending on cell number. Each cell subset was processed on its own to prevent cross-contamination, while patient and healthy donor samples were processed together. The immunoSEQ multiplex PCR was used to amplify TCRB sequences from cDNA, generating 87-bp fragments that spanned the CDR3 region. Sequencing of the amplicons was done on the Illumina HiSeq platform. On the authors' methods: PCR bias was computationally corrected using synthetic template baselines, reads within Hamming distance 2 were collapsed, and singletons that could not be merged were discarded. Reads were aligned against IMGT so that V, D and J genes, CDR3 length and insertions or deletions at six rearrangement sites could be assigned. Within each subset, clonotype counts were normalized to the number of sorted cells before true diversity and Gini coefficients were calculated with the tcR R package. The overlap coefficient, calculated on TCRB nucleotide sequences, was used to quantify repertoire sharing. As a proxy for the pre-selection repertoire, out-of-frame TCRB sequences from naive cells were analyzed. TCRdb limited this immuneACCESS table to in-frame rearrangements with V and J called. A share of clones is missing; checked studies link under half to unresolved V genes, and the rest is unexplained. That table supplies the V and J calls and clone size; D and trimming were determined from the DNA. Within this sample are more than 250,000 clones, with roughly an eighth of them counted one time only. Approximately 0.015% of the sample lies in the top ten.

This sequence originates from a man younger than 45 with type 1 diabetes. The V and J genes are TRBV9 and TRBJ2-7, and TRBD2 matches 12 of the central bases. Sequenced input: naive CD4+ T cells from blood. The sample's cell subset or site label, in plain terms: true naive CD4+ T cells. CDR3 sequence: CASSLAGGEGSYEQYF. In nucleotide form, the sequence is TGTGCCAGCTCCCTAGCGGGAGGGGAGGGGTCCTACGAGCAGTACTTC. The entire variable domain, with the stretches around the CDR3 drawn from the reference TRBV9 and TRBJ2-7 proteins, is DSGVTQTPKHLITATGQRVTLRCSPRSGDLSVYWYQQSLDQGLQFLIQYYNGEERAKGNILERFSAQQFPDLHSELNLSSLELGDSALYFCASSLAGGEGSYEQYFGPGTRLTVT.